This T cell receptor beta chain was captured in a study of T cell repertoires in cytomegalovirus infection. Study background: Recently identified HLA-C-restricted CMV epitopes were among the peptides used.

This clonotype was picked up many times. The antigen is unknown. The CDR3 has 15 residues. With 4 bases removed from V and 3 bases from J, the gap between germline ends came to 15 bases. The germline CDR1 and CDR2 sequences are SGHTA and FQGNSA. TCRdb passed the reads through MiXCR, listing each CDR3 protein once. The data show some 270,000 distinct CDR3 sequences, with less than 25% seen just once and approximately 19% held by the top ten. Sequencing used cultured PBMCs, obtained from culture after CMV antigen stimulation. V gene TRBV7-2 combines with J gene TRBJ2-5, with a possible D match to TRBD1 (6 bases). This receptor was identified in a human donor in good health (CMV status not recorded). Some clones in this sample may be carry-over from other donors' samples. CDR3 nucleotides: TGTGCCAGCAGCTCCGTAACCGGGACAAAAGAGACCCAGTACTTC. Amino acid sequence: CASSSVTGTKETQYF.